These T cell receptor beta chains were read from a single sample in a study of CD8+ T cells in alopecia areata. Sequenced by immunoSEQ multiplex PCR; TCRdb stores in-frame clones only, minus some. The profile shows around 180,000 clones, roughly three fifths of them singletons. The sample in question was CD4+ T cells sorted from blood, obtained between weeks 49 and 50, from a patient treated with tofacitinib. The receptors shown here come from a human donor with alopecia areata. Each CDR3 is given with its conserved first and last residue. A D gene is named only where the DNA matches it firmly. Expanded clones are given a class, and other clones once, few, many or no size at all.

clone_size	v_call	j_call	d_call	cdr3_nt	cdr3_aa
-	TRBV2	TRBJ1-2	-	TGTGCCAGCAGTCAAAATAACGGTGGCTACACCTTC	CASSQNNGGYTF
few	TRBV29-1	TRBJ2-5	-	TGCAGCGTTACGACAGCTCAAGAGACCCAGTACTTC	CSVTTAQETQYF
once	TRBV15	TRBJ1-2	TRBD1	TGTGCCACCAGCCGGGGGACAGGGGATGGCTACACCTTC	CATSRGTGDGYTF
-	TRBV29-1	TRBJ1-1	-	TGCAGCGTTGAAGAGGGGAGGAATGTTGAAGCTTTCTTT	CSVEEGRNVEAFF
-	TRBV9	TRBJ1-1	-	TGTGCCAGCAGCGTACAGGGCACTGAAGCTTTCTTT	CASSVQGTEAFF
-	TRBV29-1	TRBJ1-2	-	TGCAGCGTCCCATGGGACTCTGGCTACACCTTC	CSVPWDSGYTF
-	TRBV29-1	TRBJ2-6	-	TGCAGCGTGGCTATCGACAGCTCTGGGGCCAACGTCCTGACTTTC	CSVAIDSSGANVLTF
-	TRBV15	TRBJ2-1	TRBD1	TGTGCCACCAGCAGAGGGGGACAGGGGGCGCATATTGAGCAGTTCTTC	CATSRGGQGAHIEQFF
-	TRBV4-3	TRBJ1-1	-	TGCGCCAGCAGCCAAGATGCGGGTCTCACTGAAGCTTTCTTT	CASSQDAGLTEAFF
many	TRBV7-3	TRBJ2-1	TRBD2	TGTGCCAGCAGCCCCCGGGGTAGCGGGGGTCCCAATGAGCAGTTCTTC	CASSPRGSGGPNEQFF
-	TRBV29-1	TRBJ1-2	-	TGCAGCGTTGATTCCGGGCGCAGGAGTCTGGGAGGCTACACCTTC	CSVDSGRRSLGGYTF
-	TRBV19	TRBJ2-1	TRBD1	TGTGCCAGTAGTAGGACAGGGGGCGCCTACAATGAGCAGTTCTTC	CASSRTGGAYNEQFF
-	TRBV4-3	TRBJ1-1	TRBD1	TGCGCCAGCAGCCAAGTCTACCCAGGGGGGAACACTGAAGCTTTCTTT	CASSQVYPGGNTEAFF
few	TRBV5-1	TRBJ2-5	-	TGCGCCAGCAGCTTGGAAGAGACCCAGTACTTC	CASSLEETQYF
few	TRBV4-3	TRBJ2-2	-	TGCGCCAGCAGCCAAGTTTTAAAGGCCGGGGAGCTGTTTTTT	CASSQVLKAGELFF
medium-sized	TRBV9	TRBJ1-4	TRBD1	TGTGCCAGCAGCGCGACAGGGACTAATGAAAAACTGTTTTTT	CASSATGTNEKLFF
once	TRBV29-1	TRBJ2-3	TRBD1	TGCAGCGTCGGGGACAGGGGCCCAGATACGCAGTATTTT	CSVGDRGPDTQYF
once	TRBV30	TRBJ1-4	-	TGTGCCTGGAGGGAAACAGGGTATCGGGGCGAAAAACTGTTTTTT	CAWRETGYRGEKLFF
-	TRBV30	TRBJ2-2	-	TGTGCCCGCCGGACCGCGAACACCGGGGAGCTGTTTTTT	CARRTANTGELFF
-	TRBV18	TRBJ2-7	-	TGTGCCAGCTCACCACGGGGAGCGGCCTACGAGCAGTACTTC	CASSPRGAAYEQYF
-	TRBV6-5	TRBJ2-3	-	TGTGCCAGCACTGGCGGGGTAGATACGCAGTATTTT	CASTGGVDTQYF
many	TRBV7-2	TRBJ1-1	-	TGTGCCAGCAGCTTATCGCGGACTGAAGCTTTCTTT	CASSLSRTEAFF
few	TRBV7-2	TRBJ2-1	TRBD2	TGTGCCAGCAGCTTCCTTTCGGGACTAGCGGGTGCCTCCTACAATGAGCAGTTCTTC	CASSFLSGLAGASYNEQFF
-	TRBV29-1	TRBJ1-2	TRBD1	TGCAGCGTTGGTAACCAACAGGGGGCCTATGGCTACACCTTC	CSVGNQQGAYGYTF
-	TRBV7-2	TRBJ1-5	TRBD1	TGTGCCAGCAGCTTAGGAACAGGGGAGAATCAGCCCCAGCATTTT	CASSLGTGENQPQHF
-	TRBV29-1	TRBJ1-5	-	TGCAGCGTTGACATGGGGAAGGGTCAGCCCCAGCATTTT	CSVDMGKGQPQHF
-	TRBV10-3	TRBJ1-1	TRBD1	TGTGCCACCAAGACCGGGACAGGGAAAGTCGAGAACACTGAAGCTTTCTTT	CATKTGTGKVENTEAFF
few	TRBV9	TRBJ2-3	TRBD2	TGTGCCAGCAGCGTAGCATCGGGGAGGGGCACAGATACGCAGTATTTT	CASSVASGRGTDTQYF
-	TRBV5-1	TRBJ1-1	TRBD1	TGCGCCAGCAGCCCACAGACAGGGGGCCTTGGGAATAATGAAGCTTTCTTT	CASSPQTGGLGNNEAFF
once	TRBV6-5	TRBJ1-1	-	TGTGCCAGCAGTGAATTTGGGAGTACTGAAGCTTTCTTT	CASSEFGSTEAFF
-	TRBV30	TRBJ2-7	-	TGTGCCTGGGGGTTGGGGACACGCCTCGGCCGGCACGAGCAGTACTTC	CAWGLGTRLGRHEQYF
few	TRBV5-4	TRBJ2-5	TRBD1	TGTGCCAGCAGCCCCGGACAGGGGCGGACCCAGTACTTC	CASSPGQGRTQYF
-	TRBV29-1	TRBJ1-1	-	TGCAGCGTTCAATTGGGGAACACTGAAGCTTTCTTT	CSVQLGNTEAFF
once	TRBV30	TRBJ2-7	-	TGTGCCTGGAGTTCGGACTCCTACGAGCAGTACTTC	CAWSSDSYEQYF
-	TRBV6-5	TRBJ1-1	-	TGTGCCAGCAGTTACTCTGACAGTTCAGAAGCTTTCTTT	CASSYSDSSEAFF
once	TRBV7-2	TRBJ1-5	-	TGTGCCAGCAGCTTAGTCCAGGTTCAGCCCCAGCATTTT	CASSLVQVQPQHF
-	TRBV5-1	TRBJ2-5	-	TGCGCCAGCAGCTTGGACAGCCGGAGGGAAGAGACCCAGTACTTC	CASSLDSRREETQYF
-	TRBV5-1	TRBJ1-6	TRBD1	TGCGCCAGCAGCCCTACCGGGACAGGGGTGGTTCTTTCACCCCTCCACTTT	CASSPTGTGVVLSPLHF
-	TRBV29-1	TRBJ2-1	-	TGCAGCGTAAGTGAACAGGGCAATGAGCAGTTCTTC	CSVSEQGNEQFF
-	TRBV4-3	TRBJ1-2	-	TGCGCCAGCAGCCAAGAAACAGGAGCTAACTATGGCTACACCTTC	CASSQETGANYGYTF
few	TRBV15	TRBJ2-7	-	TGTGCCACCAGCAGAGATGGCAGCTCCTACGAGCAGTACTTC	CATSRDGSSYEQYF
few	TRBV18	TRBJ2-3	-	TGTGCCAGCTCACCGTTAAGCGCAGATACGCAGTATTTT	CASSPLSADTQYF
once	TRBV15	TRBJ2-7	-	TGTGCCACCAGCAGAGGCCAGGGGGGACGCGCCTACGAGCAGTACTTC	CATSRGQGGRAYEQYF
few	TRBV5-1	TRBJ1-2	-	TGCGCCAGCAGTAACAGGGCCTATGGCTACACCTTC	CASSNRAYGYTF
-	TRBV23-1	TRBJ2-1	TRBD1	TGCGACAGTCCCAAGGGGGCTCTCAACTCCTACAATGAGCAGTTCTTC	CDSPKGALNSYNEQFF